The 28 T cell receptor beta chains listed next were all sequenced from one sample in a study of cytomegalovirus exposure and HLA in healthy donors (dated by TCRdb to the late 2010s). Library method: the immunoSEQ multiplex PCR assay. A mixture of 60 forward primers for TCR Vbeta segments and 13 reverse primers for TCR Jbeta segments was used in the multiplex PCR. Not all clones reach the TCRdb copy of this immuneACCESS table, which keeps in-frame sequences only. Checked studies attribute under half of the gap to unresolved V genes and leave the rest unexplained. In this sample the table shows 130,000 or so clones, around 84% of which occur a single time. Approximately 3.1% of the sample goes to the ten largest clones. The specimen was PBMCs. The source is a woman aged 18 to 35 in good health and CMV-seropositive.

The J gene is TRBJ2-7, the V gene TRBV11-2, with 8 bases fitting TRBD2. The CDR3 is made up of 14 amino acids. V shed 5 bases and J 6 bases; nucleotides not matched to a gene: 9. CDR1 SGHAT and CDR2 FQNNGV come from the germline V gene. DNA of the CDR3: TGTGCCAGCAGCCGGGGACTAGTCGAGCGCGAGCAGTACGTC. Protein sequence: CASSRGLVEREQYV.

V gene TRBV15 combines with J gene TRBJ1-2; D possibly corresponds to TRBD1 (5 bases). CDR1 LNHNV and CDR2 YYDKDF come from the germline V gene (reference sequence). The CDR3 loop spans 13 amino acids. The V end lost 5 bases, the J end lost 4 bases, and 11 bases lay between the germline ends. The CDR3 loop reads CATSGRGPYGYTF. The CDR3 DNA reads TGTGCCACCAGCGGGAGGGGCCCCTATGGCTACACCTTC.

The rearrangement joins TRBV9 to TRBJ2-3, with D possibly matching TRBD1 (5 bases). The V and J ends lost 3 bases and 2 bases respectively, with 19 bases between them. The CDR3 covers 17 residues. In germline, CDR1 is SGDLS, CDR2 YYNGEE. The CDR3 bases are TGTGCCAGCAGCGAGCAATGGGAACAGGCTTACACAGATACGCAGTATTTT. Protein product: CASSEQWEQAYTDTQYF. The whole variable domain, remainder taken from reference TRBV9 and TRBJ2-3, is DSGVTQTPKHLITATGQRVTLRCSPRSGDLSVYWYQQSLDQGLQFLIQYYNGEERAKGNILERFSAQQFPDLHSELNLSSLELGDSALYFCASSEQWEQAYTDTQYFGPGTRLTVL.

The CDR3 nucleotides are TGTGCCAGCAGTTACGGGGAGTTCACCGGGGAGCTGTTTTTT. Translating gives CASSYGEFTGELFF. The chain recombines TRBV6-5 with TRBJ2-2; D possibly corresponds to TRBD2 (5 bases). The V end lost 2 bases, the J end lost 4 bases, and 8 bases lay between the germline ends. The CDR3 has 14 amino acids. Germline CDR1 and CDR2: MNHEY and SVGAGI.

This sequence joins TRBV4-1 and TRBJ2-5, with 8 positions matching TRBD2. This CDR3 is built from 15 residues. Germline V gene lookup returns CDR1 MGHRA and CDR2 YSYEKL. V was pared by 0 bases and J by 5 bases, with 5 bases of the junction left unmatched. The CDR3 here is CASSQELAEGETQYF. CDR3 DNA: TGCGCCAGCAGCCAAGAACTAGCGGAGGGTGAGACCCAGTACTTC.

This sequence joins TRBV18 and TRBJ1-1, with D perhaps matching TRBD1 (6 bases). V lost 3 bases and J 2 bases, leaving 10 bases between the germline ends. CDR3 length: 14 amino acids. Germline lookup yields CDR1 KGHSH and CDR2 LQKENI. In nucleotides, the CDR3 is TGTGCCAGCTCACCGGGGGGGGGCAACACTGAAGCTTTCTTT. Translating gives CASSPGGGNTEAFF.

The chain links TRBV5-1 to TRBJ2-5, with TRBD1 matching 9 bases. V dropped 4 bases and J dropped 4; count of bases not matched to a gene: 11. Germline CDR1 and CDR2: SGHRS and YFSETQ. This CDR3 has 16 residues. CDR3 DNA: TGCGCCAGCAGCCTCACGGGACAGGGAGAACGAGAGACCCAGTACTTC. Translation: CASSLTGQGERETQYF.

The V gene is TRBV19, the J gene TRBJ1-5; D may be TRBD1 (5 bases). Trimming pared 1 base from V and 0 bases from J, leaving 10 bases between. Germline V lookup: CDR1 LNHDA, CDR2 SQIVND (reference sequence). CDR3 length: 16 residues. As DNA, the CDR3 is TGTGCCAGTAGTATAGTGACGGGGGGTAGCAATCAGCCCCAGCATTTT. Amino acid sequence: CASSIVTGGSNQPQHF.

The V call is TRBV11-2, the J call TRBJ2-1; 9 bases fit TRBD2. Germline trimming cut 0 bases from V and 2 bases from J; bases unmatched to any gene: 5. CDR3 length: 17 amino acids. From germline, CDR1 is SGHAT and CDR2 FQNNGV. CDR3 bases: TGTGCCAGCAGCTTAGATCTAGCGGGGTTGGCCTACAATGAGCAGTTCTTC. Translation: CASSLDLAGLAYNEQFF.

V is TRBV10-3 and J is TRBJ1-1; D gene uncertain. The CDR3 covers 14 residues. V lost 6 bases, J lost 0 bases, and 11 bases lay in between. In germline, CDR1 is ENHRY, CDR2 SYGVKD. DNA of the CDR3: TGTGCCATCAGACCGTCCAGTCTGAACACTGAAGCTTTCTTT. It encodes CAIRPSSLNTEAFF.

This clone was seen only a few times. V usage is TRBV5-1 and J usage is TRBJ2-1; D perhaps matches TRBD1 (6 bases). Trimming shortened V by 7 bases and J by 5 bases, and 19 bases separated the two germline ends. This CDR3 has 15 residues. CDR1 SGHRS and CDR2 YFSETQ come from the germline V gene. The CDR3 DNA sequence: TGCGCCAGCGGAAGACCAGGGGACATGAACAATGAGCAGTTCTTC. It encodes CASGRPGDMNNEQFF.

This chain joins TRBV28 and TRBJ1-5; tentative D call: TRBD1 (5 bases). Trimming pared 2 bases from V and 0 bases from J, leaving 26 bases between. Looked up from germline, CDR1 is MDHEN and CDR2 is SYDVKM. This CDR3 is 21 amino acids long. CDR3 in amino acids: CASSLRGIGQVSTHSNQPQHF. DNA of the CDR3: TGTGCCAGCAGTTTAAGGGGAATTGGGCAAGTCTCTACACATAGCAATCAGCCCCAGCATTTT.

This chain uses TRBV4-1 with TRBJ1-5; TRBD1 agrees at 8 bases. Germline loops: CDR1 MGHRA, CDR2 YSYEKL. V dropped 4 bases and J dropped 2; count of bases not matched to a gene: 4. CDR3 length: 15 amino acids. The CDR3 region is CASSLEQGGNQPQHF. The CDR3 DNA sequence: TGCGCCAGCAGCCTTGAACAGGGGGGCAATCAGCCCCAGCATTTT.

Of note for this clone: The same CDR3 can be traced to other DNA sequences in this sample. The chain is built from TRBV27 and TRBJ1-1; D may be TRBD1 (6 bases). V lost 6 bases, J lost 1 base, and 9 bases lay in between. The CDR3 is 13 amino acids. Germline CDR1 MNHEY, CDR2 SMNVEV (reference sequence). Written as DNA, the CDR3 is TGTGCCAGCAGCCTGACAGGGAACACTGAAGCTTTCTTT. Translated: CASSLTGNTEAFF.

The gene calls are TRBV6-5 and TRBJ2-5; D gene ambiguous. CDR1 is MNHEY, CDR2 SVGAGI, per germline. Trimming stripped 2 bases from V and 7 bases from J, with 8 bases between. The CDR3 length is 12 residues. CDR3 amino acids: CASSYQPRTQYF. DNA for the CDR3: TGTGCCAGCAGTTACCAACCGCGGACCCAGTACTTC.

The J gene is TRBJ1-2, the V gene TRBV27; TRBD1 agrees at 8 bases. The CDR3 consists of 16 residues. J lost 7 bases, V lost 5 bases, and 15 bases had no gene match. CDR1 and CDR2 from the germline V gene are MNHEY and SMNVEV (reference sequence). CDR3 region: CASSHLTGGFETGYTF. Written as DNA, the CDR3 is TGTGCCAGCAGTCACTTAACAGGGGGATTCGAAACTGGCTACACCTTC.

This chain's CDR3 is CASSLSSGGLALGTQYF. The CDR3, as DNA: TGTGCCAGCAGCTTATCTAGCGGGGGGCTCGCTTTAGGGACCCAGTACTTC. The chain joins TRBV7-2 to TRBJ2-5, with 11 nucleotides matching TRBD2. CDR1 SGHTA and CDR2 FQGNSA come from the germline V gene. The CDR3 has 17 residues. The ends lost 2 bases at V and 7 bases at J; junction bases unmatched: 12.

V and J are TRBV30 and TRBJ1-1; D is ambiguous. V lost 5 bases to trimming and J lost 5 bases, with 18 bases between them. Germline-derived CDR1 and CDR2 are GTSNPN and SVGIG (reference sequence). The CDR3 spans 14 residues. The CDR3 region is CAWARGGIGTEAFF. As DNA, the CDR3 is TGTGCCTGGGCCCGAGGAGGGATTGGGACTGAAGCTTTCTTT.

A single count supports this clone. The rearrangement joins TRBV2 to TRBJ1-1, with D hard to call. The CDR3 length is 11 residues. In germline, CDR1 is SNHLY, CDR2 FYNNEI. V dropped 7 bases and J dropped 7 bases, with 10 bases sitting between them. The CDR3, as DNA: TGTGCCAGCAAAATGGAGGGTGAAGCTTTCTTT. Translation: CASKMEGEAFF. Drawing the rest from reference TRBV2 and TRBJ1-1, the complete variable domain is EPEVTQTPSHQVTQMGQEVILRCVPISNHLYFYWYRQILGQKVEFLVSFYNNEISEKSEIFDDQFSVERPDGSNFTLKIRSTKLEDSAMYFCASKMEGEAFFGQGTRLTVV.

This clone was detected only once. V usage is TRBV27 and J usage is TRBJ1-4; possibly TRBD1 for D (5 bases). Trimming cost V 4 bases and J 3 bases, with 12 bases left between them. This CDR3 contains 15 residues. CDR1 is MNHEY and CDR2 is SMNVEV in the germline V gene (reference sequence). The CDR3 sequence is CASSSRVLANEKLFF. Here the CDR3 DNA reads TGTGCCAGCAGTTCCAGGGTTCTAGCTAATGAAAAACTGTTTTTT.

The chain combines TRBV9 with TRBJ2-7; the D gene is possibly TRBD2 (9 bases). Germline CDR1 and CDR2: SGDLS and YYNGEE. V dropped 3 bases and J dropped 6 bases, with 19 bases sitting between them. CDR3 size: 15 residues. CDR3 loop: CASSAQGAGGREQYF. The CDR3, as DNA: TGTGCCAGCAGCGCTCAGGGGGCGGGGGGGCGCGAGCAGTACTTC.

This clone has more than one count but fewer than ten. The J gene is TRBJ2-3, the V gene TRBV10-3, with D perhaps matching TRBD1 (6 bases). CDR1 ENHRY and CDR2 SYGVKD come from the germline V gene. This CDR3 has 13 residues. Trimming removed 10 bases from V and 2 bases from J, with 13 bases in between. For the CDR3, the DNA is TGTGCCACAGGGGACGGATACACAGATACGCAGTATTTT. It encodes CATGDGYTDTQYF.

Here the CDR3 DNA reads TGTGCCAGCAGTACTGACAGCCCGAATTCACCCCTCCACTTT. Its protein is CASSTDSPNSPLHF. This rearrangement joins TRBV2 to TRBJ1-6; D possibly corresponds to TRBD1 (5 bases). Trimming removed 5 bases from V and 7 bases from J, with 12 bases in between. This CDR3 is built from 14 residues. Germline-derived CDR1 and CDR2 are SNHLY and FYNNEI.

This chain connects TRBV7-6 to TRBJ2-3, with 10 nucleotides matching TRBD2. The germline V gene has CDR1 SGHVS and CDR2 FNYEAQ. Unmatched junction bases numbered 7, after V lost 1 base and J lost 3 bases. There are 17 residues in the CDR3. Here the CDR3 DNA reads TGTGCCAGCAGCTTAGATATCCCTAGCGGGGGTACAGATACGCAGTATTTT. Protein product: CASSLDIPSGGTDTQYF.

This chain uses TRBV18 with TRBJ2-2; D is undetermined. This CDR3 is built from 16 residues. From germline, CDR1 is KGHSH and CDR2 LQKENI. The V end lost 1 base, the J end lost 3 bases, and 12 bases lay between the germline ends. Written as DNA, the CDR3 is TGTGCCAGCTCACCACAATCAGGTGTTGACACCGGGGAGCTGTTTTTT. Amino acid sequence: CASSPQSGVDTGELFF.

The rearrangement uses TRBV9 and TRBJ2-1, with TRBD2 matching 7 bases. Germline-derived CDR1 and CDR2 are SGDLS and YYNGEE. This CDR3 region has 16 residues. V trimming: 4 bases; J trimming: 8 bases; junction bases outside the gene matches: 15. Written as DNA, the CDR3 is TGTGCCAGCAGCCCATACCGCGGGGGTGGCCTAGATGAGCAGTTCTTC. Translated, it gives CASSPYRGGGLDEQFF.

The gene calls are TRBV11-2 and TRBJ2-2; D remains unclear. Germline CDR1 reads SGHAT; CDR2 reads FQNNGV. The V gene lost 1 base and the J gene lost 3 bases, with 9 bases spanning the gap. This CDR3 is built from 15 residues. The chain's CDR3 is CASSLVGLDTGELFF. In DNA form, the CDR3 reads TGTGCCAGCAGCTTAGTTGGGCTTGACACCGGGGAGCTGTTTTTT.

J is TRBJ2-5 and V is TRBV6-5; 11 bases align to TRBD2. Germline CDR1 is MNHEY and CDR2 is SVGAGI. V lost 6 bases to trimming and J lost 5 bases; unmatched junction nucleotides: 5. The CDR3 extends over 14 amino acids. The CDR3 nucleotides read TGTGCCAGCAGCACACTAGCGGGGGCGGAGACCCAGTACTTC. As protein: CASSTLAGAETQYF.